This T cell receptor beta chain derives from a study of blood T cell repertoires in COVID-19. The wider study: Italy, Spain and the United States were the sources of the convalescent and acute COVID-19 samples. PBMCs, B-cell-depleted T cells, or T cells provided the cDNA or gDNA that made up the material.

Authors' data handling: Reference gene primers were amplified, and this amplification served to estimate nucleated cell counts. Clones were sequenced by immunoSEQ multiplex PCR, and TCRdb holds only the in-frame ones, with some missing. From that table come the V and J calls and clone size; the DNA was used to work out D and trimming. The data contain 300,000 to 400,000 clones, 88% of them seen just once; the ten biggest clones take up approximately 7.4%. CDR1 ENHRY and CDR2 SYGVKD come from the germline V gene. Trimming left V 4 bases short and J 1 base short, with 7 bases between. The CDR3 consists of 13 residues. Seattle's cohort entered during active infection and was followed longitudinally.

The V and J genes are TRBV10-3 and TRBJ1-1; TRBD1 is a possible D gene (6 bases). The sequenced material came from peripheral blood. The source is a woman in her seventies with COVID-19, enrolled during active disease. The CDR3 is CAISVQGNTEAFF. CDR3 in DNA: TGTGCCATCAGTGTACAGGGGAACACTGAAGCTTTCTTT.